This T cell receptor beta chain is drawn from a study of control samples from healthy donors and cancer patients. The table came from immunoSEQ multiplex PCR; TCRdb's copy has only in-frame clones and leaves some out. The sample includes 90,000 to 130,000 clones, approximately 88% seen only once; the top ten take roughly 3.5%. The TCR originated in a woman aged 55-69 years with lung cancer. The specimen was PBMCs.

CDR3 sequence: CASSPTGLDYEQYF. Here the CDR3 DNA reads TGTGCCAGCAGCCCGACTGGCCTGGATTACGAGCAGTACTTC. The chain joins TRBV11-3 to TRBJ2-7, with unresolved D. The V end lost 5 bases, the J end lost 4 bases, and 15 bases lay between the germline ends. CDR3 length equals 14 residues. Germline V CDR1 and CDR2: SGHNT, YENEEA.